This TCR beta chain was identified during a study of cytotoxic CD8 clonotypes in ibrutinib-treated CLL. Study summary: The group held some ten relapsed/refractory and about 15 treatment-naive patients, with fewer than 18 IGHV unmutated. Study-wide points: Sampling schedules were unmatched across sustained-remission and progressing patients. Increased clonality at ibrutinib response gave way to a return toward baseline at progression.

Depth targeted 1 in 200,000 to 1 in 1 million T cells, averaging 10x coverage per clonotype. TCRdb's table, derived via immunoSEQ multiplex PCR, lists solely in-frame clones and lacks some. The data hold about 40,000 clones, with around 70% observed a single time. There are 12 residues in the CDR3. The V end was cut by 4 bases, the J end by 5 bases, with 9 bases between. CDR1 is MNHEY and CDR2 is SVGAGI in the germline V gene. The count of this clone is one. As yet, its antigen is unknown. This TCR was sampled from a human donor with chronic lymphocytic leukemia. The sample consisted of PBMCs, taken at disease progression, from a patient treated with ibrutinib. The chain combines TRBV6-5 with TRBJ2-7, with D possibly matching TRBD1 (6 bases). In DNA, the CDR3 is TGTGCCAGCAGTTCAGGGGTCCACGAGCAGTACTTC. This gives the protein CASSSGVHEQYF.